In its sample, the clone carrying this TCR beta chain was seen many times. Its antigen is unknown. RNA transcripts yielded amplified TCR beta CDR3 regions. Researchers ran a first-round RT-PCR on the TCR CDR3 using the HTBI primer set. MiXCR, applied by TCRdb to the multiplex PCR reads, yields one record per CDR3 protein. This table has around 280,000 distinct CDR3 sequences, roughly 14% appearing once. This record comes from a study of T cells in Graves' hyperthyroidism and ophthalmopathy. Study results and caveats: The model made its ophthalmopathy prediction, and onset followed a median approximately 6 months later.

The sequence came from a woman in her twenties or thirties with Graves' hyperthyroidism that later progressed to Graves' ophthalmopathy. The specimen sequenced was blood.

The CDR3 DNA sequence: TGTGCCAGCAGTGAACCCCCTCAGGTCAATAATTCACCCCTCCACTTT. Translated, it gives CASSEPPQVNNSPLHF. This chain connects TRBV2 to TRBJ1-6; D gene unclear. In germline, CDR1 is SNHLY, CDR2 FYNNEI. There are 16 residues in the CDR3. Trimming took 2 bases from V and 5 from J, leaving 13 bases between them.